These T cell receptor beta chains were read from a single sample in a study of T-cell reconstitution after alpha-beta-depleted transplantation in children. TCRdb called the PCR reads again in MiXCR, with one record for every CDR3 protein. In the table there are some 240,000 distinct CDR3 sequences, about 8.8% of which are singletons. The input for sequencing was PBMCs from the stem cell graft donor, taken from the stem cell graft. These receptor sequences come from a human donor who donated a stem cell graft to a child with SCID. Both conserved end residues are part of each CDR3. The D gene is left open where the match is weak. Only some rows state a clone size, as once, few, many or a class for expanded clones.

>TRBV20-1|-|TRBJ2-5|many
CSDNPGILETQYF
TGCAGTGACAACCCAGGGATTTTAGAGACCCAGTACTTC
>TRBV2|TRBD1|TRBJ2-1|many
CASSARQGSYNEQFF
TGTGCCAGCAGCGCCCGACAGGGCTCCTACAATGAGCAGTTCTTC
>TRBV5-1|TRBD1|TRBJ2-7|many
CASSQLPHGTGSYEQYF
TGCGCCAGCAGCCAATTACCCCATGGGACAGGGTCCTACGAGCAGTACTTC
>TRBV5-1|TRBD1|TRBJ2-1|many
CASSLTGGTYNEQFF
TGCGCCAGCAGCTTGACAGGGGGAACCTACAATGAGCAGTTCTTC
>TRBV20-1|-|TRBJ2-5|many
CSASPGETQYF
TGCAGTGCCTCTCCGGGCGAGACCCAGTACTTC
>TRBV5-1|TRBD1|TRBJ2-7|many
CASSLATGGLEQYF
TGCGCCAGCAGCTTGGCTACAGGGGGCCTCGAGCAGTACTTC
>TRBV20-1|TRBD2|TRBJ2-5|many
CSARVEPRGGRQYF
TGCAGTGCTAGAGTAGAGCCGCGGGGGGGCCGTCAGTACTTC
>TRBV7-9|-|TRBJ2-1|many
CASSPTPGLINEQFF
TGTGCCAGCAGCCCAACTCCGGGACTTATCAATGAGCAGTTCTTC
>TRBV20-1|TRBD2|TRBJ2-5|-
CSAIPGTSGVQETQYF
TGCAGTGCCATCCCAGGGACTAGCGGGGTTCAAGAGACCCAGTACTTC
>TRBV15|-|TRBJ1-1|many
CATGGSGQVTEAFF
TGTGCCACCGGGGGCAGCGGGCAGGTCACTGAAGCTTTCTTT
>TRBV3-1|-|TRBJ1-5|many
CASSQVSGGQPQHF
TGTGCCAGCAGCCAAGTCTCCGGGGGGCAGCCCCAGCATTTT
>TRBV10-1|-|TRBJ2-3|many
CASSEVGRGEDTQYF
TGCGCCAGCAGTGAGGTGGGCAGGGGAGAAGATACGCAGTATTTT
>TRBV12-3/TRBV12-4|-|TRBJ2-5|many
CASSLSNLETQYF
TGTGCCAGCAGTTTATCGAATTTGGAGACCCAGTACTTC
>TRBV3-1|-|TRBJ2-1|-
CASSQQVAGNEQFF
TGTGCCAGCAGCCAGCAGGTCGCTGGGAATGAGCAGTTCTTC
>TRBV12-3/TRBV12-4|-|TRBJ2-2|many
CASSEPAVTGELFF
TGTGCCAGCAGCGAGCCGGCCGTAACCGGGGAGCTGTTTTTT
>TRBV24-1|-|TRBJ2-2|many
CATSDSGINTGELFF
TGTGCCACCAGTGATTCGGGGATTAACACCGGGGAGCTGTTTTTT
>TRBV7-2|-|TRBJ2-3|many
CASSSLEVGTDTQYF
TGTGCCAGCAGCTCCCTGGAGGTCGGGACAGATACGCAGTATTTT
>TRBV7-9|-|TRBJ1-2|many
CASRPLLGSPNYGYTF
TGTGCCAGCAGACCCTTGCTAGGCTCCCCAAACTATGGCTACACCTTC
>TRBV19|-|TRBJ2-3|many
CASSGRAPGTQYF
TGTGCCAGTAGTGGAAGGGCGCCTGGGACGCAGTATTTT
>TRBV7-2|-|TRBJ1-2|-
CASSLSGDGYGYTF
TGTGCCAGCAGCCTTAGTGGGGATGGATATGGCTACACCTTC
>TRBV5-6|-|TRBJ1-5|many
CASSLEPWGQPQHF
TGTGCCAGCAGCTTGGAACCGTGGGGCCAGCCCCAGCATTTT
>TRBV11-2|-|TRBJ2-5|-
CASSLFAAEETQYF
TGTGCCAGCAGCTTGTTTGCTGCAGAAGAGACCCAGTACTTC
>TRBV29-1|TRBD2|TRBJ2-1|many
CSVGAGGPNEQFF
TGCAGCGTGGGAGCGGGGGGGCCGAATGAGCAGTTCTTC
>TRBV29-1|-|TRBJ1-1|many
CSVVGQRETEAFF
TGCAGCGTTGTAGGACAAAGGGAAACTGAAGCTTTCTTT
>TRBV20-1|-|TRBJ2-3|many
CSARPRTQPDTQYF
TGCAGTGCTAGACCCCGGACCCAACCGGATACGCAGTATTTT
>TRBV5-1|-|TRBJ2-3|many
CASSPLDTDTQYF
TGCGCCAGCAGCCCCTTGGACACAGATACGCAGTATTTT
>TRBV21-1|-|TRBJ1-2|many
CASSKAPDREYGYTF
TGTGCCAGCAGCAAAGCCCCCGACAGGGAGTATGGCTACACCTTC
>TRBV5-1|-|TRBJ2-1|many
CASSLQDNEQFF
TGCGCCAGCAGCTTGCAGGACAATGAGCAGTTCTTC
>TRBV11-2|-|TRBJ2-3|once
CASSLGGGSPTDTQYF
TGTGCCAGCAGCTTAGGGGGCGGGTCGCCCACAGATACGCAGTATTTT